This is a list of T cell receptor beta chains from one sample in a study of shared clonotypes between healthy human individuals. Using immunoSEQ multiplex PCR, the repertoire was profiled, and TCRdb retains in-frame clones only, with some absent. The sample has 1.6 million or so clones; 97% to 99% are singletons. Sequencing was carried out using naive CD4+ T cells sorted from blood. The receptor set was obtained from a man aged 25-45 years in good health. The CDR3 runs from the conserved cysteine through the conserved F or W. Each record gives: V gene, clone size, J gene, D gene, CDR3 DNA, CDR3 protein. The D gene is left open where the match is weak. Clone size is not always given. Where it is, it says once, few, many or a class for expanded clones.

V: TRBV10-2
size: once
J: TRBJ2-7
D: .
DNA: TGCGCCAGCAGTGATAGGCTAGCGATCTCCTACGAGCAGTACTTC
CDR3: CASSDRLAISYEQYF

V: TRBV29-1
size: .
J: TRBJ1-2
D: .
DNA: TGCAGCGTTGTAACTTGGGAAAACTATGGCTACACCTTC
CDR3: CSVVTWENYGYTF

V: TRBV12-5
size: .
J: TRBJ1-2
D: TRBD1
DNA: TGTGCTAGTGGTCCAAATGCCGGGGAACCCGGGGACAGGGAACTCTATGGCTACACCTTC
CDR3: CASGPNAGEPGDRELYGYTF

V: TRBV5-1
size: .
J: TRBJ1-1
D: TRBD1
DNA: TGCGCCAGCAGCCCAACAGGGGGCGCGGGCACTGAAGCTTTCTTT
CDR3: CASSPTGGAGTEAFF

V: TRBV28
size: .
J: TRBJ2-2
D: .
DNA: TGTGCCAGCAGTTTAATTGGCACCGGGGAGCTGTTTTTT
CDR3: CASSLIGTGELFF

V: TRBV7-8
size: .
J: TRBJ2-1
D: .
DNA: TGTGCCAGCAGCTTAGATCTAGGGGGCGACCGAGCGGGAACTGAACATAATGAGCAGTTCTTC
CDR3: CASSLDLGGDRAGTEHNEQFF

V: TRBV27
size: .
J: TRBJ2-3
D: .
DNA: TGTGCCAGCAGTTTAAAATACGGCACAGATACGCAGTATTTT
CDR3: CASSLKYGTDTQYF

V: TRBV7-2
size: .
J: TRBJ2-7
D: TRBD1
DNA: TGTGCCAGCAGCTTAGAATGGGACAGAGACTACGAGCAGTACTTC
CDR3: CASSLEWDRDYEQYF

V: TRBV28
size: .
J: TRBJ2-7
D: TRBD2
DNA: TGTGCCAGCATTCCGGGACTAGCTGTAAGCTCCTACGAGCAGTACTTC
CDR3: CASIPGLAVSSYEQYF

V: TRBV6-5
size: .
J: TRBJ2-7
D: .
DNA: TGTGCCAGCAGCTCCGTCGGCTCCTACGAGCAGTACTTC
CDR3: CASSSVGSYEQYF

V: TRBV12-1
size: .
J: TRBJ1-5
D: .
DNA: TGTGCCAGCAGCTCCTACAGGGGTGACGATCAGCCCCAGCATTTT
CDR3: CASSSYRGDDQPQHF

V: TRBV15
size: .
J: TRBJ1-2
D: .
DNA: TGTGCCACCAGCAGAAGCTCACAGTTAGGCTATGGCTACACCTTC
CDR3: CATSRSSQLGYGYTF

V: TRBV5-4
size: .
J: TRBJ2-2
D: .
DNA: TGTGCCAGCAGCTTGGGCGGGCTGGCGGTCGGGGAGCTGTTTTTT
CDR3: CASSLGGLAVGELFF

V: TRBV6-1
size: .
J: TRBJ1-5
D: .
DNA: TGTGCCAGCTTACACCCCCAGGGGAATCAGCCCCAGCATTTT
CDR3: CASLHPQGNQPQHF

V: TRBV11-2
size: .
J: TRBJ1-4
D: .
DNA: TGTGCCAGCAGCTCCTCCGGGGCCGTAAGTGAAAAACTGTTTTTT
CDR3: CASSSSGAVSEKLFF

V: TRBV14
size: .
J: TRBJ1-1
D: .
DNA: TGTGCCAGCAGCCAAGAGTTCTACACTGAAGCTTTCTTT
CDR3: CASSQEFYTEAFF

V: TRBV6-5
size: .
J: TRBJ2-7
D: TRBD2
DNA: TGTGCCAGCAGGGAGGGACTAAAAATCTCCTACGAGCAGTACTTC
CDR3: CASREGLKISYEQYF

V: TRBV2
size: .
J: TRBJ2-7
D: TRBD2
DNA: TGTGCCAGCAGTAAGACTAGCGGGATACTATCCTACGAGCAGTACTTC
CDR3: CASSKTSGILSYEQYF

V: TRBV6-6
size: .
J: TRBJ2-7
D: .
DNA: TGTGCCAGCAGTTACCTGGCAGATCGCTCCTACGAGCAGTACTTC
CDR3: CASSYLADRSYEQYF

V: TRBV28
size: once
J: TRBJ2-1
D: .
DNA: TGTGCCAGCAGTTCCGGTGGTGGGGCGATCAATGAGCAGTTCTTC
CDR3: CASSSGGGAINEQFF

V: TRBV5-1
size: .
J: TRBJ2-5
D: TRBD2
DNA: TGCGCCAGCAGCCTGACTAGCGGGGTCGAGACCCAGTACTTC
CDR3: CASSLTSGVETQYF

V: TRBV6-1
size: .
J: TRBJ2-7
D: .
DNA: TGTGCCAGCAGCGCCCTCGGGGGCCACGAGCAGTACTTC
CDR3: CASSALGGHEQYF

V: TRBV6-1
size: .
J: TRBJ2-7
D: .
DNA: TGTGCCAGCACGTATCGACAGGCTTACGAGCAGTACTTC
CDR3: CASTYRQAYEQYF

V: TRBV7-8
size: .
J: TRBJ2-6
D: .
DNA: TGTGCCAGCAGCCAGAGGGTTTCCTCTGGGGCCAACGTCCTGACTTTC
CDR3: CASSQRVSSGANVLTF

V: TRBV5-1
size: .
J: TRBJ2-5
D: .
DNA: TGCGCCAGCAGCTTCCAGGGCAGTAGAGAGACCCAGTACTTC
CDR3: CASSFQGSRETQYF

V: TRBV5-1
size: .
J: TRBJ2-7
D: TRBD2
DNA: TGCGCCAGCAGCCCCGGGACTAGCGGATACGAGCAGTACTTC
CDR3: CASSPGTSGYEQYF

V: TRBV28
size: once
J: TRBJ1-5
D: .
DNA: TGTGCCAGCAGTTTACATGTCCTGGGGGGCAATCAGCCCCAGCATTTT
CDR3: CASSLHVLGGNQPQHF

V: TRBV5-4
size: .
J: TRBJ2-1
D: TRBD2
DNA: TGTGCCAGTAAACCGGGACTACTAATTGATGAGCAGTTCTTC
CDR3: CASKPGLLIDEQFF

V: TRBV7-7
size: .
J: TRBJ2-1
D: .
DNA: TGTGCTAGTTCCAGGGTCGGTTCTAATGAGCAGTTCTTC
CDR3: CASSRVGSNEQFF

V: TRBV18
size: .
J: TRBJ2-2
D: TRBD1
DNA: TGTGCCAGCTCTCCTCGACAGGGATACGAGAACACCGGGGAGCTGTTTTTT
CDR3: CASSPRQGYENTGELFF

V: TRBV28
size: .
J: TRBJ2-2
D: .
DNA: TGTGCCAGCACCGACAACTTGAACACCGGGGAGCTGTTTTTT
CDR3: CASTDNLNTGELFF

V: TRBV5-1
size: .
J: TRBJ2-5
D: .
DNA: TGCGCCAGCAGCTTGGCGGCAGTCACACATCCGAGGGGGCAAGAGACCCAGTACTTC
CDR3: CASSLAAVTHPRGQETQYF

V: TRBV27
size: .
J: TRBJ1-3
D: .
DNA: TGTGCCAGCAGTTTACGGAGGGGTGGAGGAAACACCATATATTTT
CDR3: CASSLRRGGGNTIYF

V: TRBV6-1
size: .
J: TRBJ1-5
D: .
DNA: TGTGCCAGCAAGCACGGGACGCAAGGAGATCAGCCCCAGCATTTT
CDR3: CASKHGTQGDQPQHF

V: TRBV19
size: .
J: TRBJ1-2
D: TRBD1
DNA: TGTGCCAGTACCGTGGACAGGGGGCAAGGCTACACCTTC
CDR3: CASTVDRGQGYTF

V: TRBV28
size: .
J: TRBJ1-2
D: .
DNA: TGTGCCAGCAGTCCGGACGGGTATGGCTACACCTTC
CDR3: CASSPDGYGYTF

V: TRBV18
size: .
J: TRBJ1-2
D: .
DNA: TGTGCCAGCTCACCGTCAACGGAGAATAACTATGGCTACACCTTC
CDR3: CASSPSTENNYGYTF

V: TRBV28
size: .
J: TRBJ1-1
D: .
DNA: TGTGCCAGCAGTCAAAGACCCCTTGGAGCTTTCTTT
CDR3: CASSQRPLGAFF

V: TRBV7-9
size: .
J: TRBJ2-1
D: .
DNA: TGTGCCAGCAGTCTGGATCAGAATGAGCAGTTCTTC
CDR3: CASSLDQNEQFF

V: TRBV29-1
size: .
J: TRBJ1-2
D: .
DNA: TGCAGCGTTGGAGGGGGGGTAGCTAACTATGGCTACACCTTC
CDR3: CSVGGGVANYGYTF

V: TRBV29-1
size: .
J: TRBJ1-2
D: .
DNA: TGCAGCGCTCCTCGGGGGAAAGGTGGCTACACCTTC
CDR3: CSAPRGKGGYTF

V: TRBV15
size: .
J: TRBJ2-3
D: TRBD2
DNA: TGTGCCACCAGCAGACCACTAGCGGCTAGCACAGATACGCAGTATTTT
CDR3: CATSRPLAASTDTQYF

V: TRBV10-2
size: .
J: TRBJ2-1
D: TRBD2
DNA: TGCGCCAGCAGTGAGATAGGAGCGGGAGGGCCTTCCTACAATGAGCAGTTCTTC
CDR3: CASSEIGAGGPSYNEQFF

V: TRBV19
size: once
J: TRBJ2-1
D: .
DNA: TGTGCCAGTACGGGGGACGGGACAGCCAGCAGTGAGCAGTTCTTC
CDR3: CASTGDGTASSEQFF